This TCR beta chain stems from a study of early T cells in non-severe SARS-CoV-2 infection. Attached unique molecular identifiers marked individual cDNA molecules. TCRdb re-called the 5' RACE reads with MiXCR, one entry per CDR3 protein. The table records roughly 90,000 distinct CDR3 sequences, over 11% of them present only once. The sample was whole blood. The receptor comes from an adult who was a healthcare worker with PCR-confirmed SARS-CoV-2 infection or an uninfected control (not recorded which).

CDR3 bases: TGTGCCAGCACCCAGGGGGGAAGAGGTGAAAAACTGTTTTTT. This encodes CASTQGGRGEKLFF. The V gene is TRBV6-6, the J gene TRBJ1-4, with TRBD1 identical over 7 bases. J lost 7 bases, V lost 7 bases, and 9 bases had no gene match. Germline loops: CDR1 MNHNY, CDR2 SVGAGI (reference sequence). The CDR3 is made up of 14 amino acids.